One sample yielded the 23 T cell receptor beta chains listed below, sequenced in a study of cytomegalovirus exposure and HLA in healthy donors. The PCR ran on 60 Vbeta and 13 Jbeta primers. Using immunoSEQ multiplex PCR, the repertoire was profiled, and TCRdb retains in-frame clones only, with some absent. The sample lists under 200,000 clones, around 80% occurring once. The sequenced material came from PBMCs. All receptors come from a man aged 50 to 59 in good health and CMV-seropositive.

The CDR3 DNA sequence: TGTGCCAGCAGCTTGATCGGGGAGAACACTGAAGCTTTCTTT. This encodes CASSLIGENTEAFF. J is TRBJ1-1 and V is TRBV11-3; D gene uncertain. Trimming shortened V by 3 bases and J by 1 base, and 9 bases separated the two germline ends. The CDR3 has 14 amino acids. Germline CDR1 reads SGHNT; CDR2 reads YENEEA.

J is TRBJ2-6 and V is TRBV9; 11 nucleotides agree with TRBD1. Germline-derived CDR1 and CDR2 are SGDLS and YYNGEE. V lost 7 bases, J lost 0 bases, and 3 bases stayed unmatched. This CDR3 has 16 amino acids. The CDR3 spells CASAGTGGSGANVLTF. In DNA form, the CDR3 reads TGTGCCAGCGCCGGGACAGGGGGCTCTGGGGCCAACGTCCTGACTTTC.

Regarding this clone: Other DNA variants within this sample encode the same CDR3. V gene TRBV7-8 combines with J gene TRBJ1-4; no clear D. CDR1 and CDR2 (germline): SGHVS, FQNEAQ. V was shortened by 3 bases and J by 7 bases, with 12 bases between the two germline ends. CDR3 size: 14 residues. The CDR3 DNA reads TGTGCCAGCAGCTTGGGGAGACGGGGTGAAAAACTGTTTTTT. Its translation: CASSLGRRGEKLFF.

This clone was picked up one time. V is TRBV5-1 and J is TRBJ1-6; possibly TRBD1 for D (5 bases). V shed 1 base and J shed 5 bases, with 10 bases lying between them. The CDR3 loop spans 15 amino acids. The germline gives CDR1 SGHRS, CDR2 YFSETQ. CDR3 nucleotides: TGCGCCAGCAGCTTGTTTGGGGGGGATAATTCACCCCTCCACTTT. Translating gives CASSLFGGDNSPLHF.

J is TRBJ2-7 and V is TRBV6-5; the D gene is possibly TRBD2 (5 bases). CDR3 length: 15 residues. The germline V and J ends were trimmed by 5 bases and 4 bases, with 18 bases remaining between them. In germline, CDR1 is MNHEY, CDR2 SVGAGI. The CDR3 loop reads CASSAPGSLSYEQYF. The CDR3 coding sequence is TGTGCCAGCAGTGCGCCGGGATCTCTCTCGTACGAGCAGTACTTC.

The V and J genes are TRBV4-2 and TRBJ2-7; 10 bases align to TRBD1. The V gene end was trimmed by 2 bases and the J gene end by 3 bases; junction bases not matched to a gene: 10. Germline assignment: CDR1 LGHNA and CDR2 YNFKEQ. This CDR3 comprises 17 residues. CDR3 region: CASSQISGTGVSYEQYF. CDR3 sequence (DNA): TGTGCCAGCAGCCAAATCTCCGGGACAGGGGTAAGCTACGAGCAGTACTTC.

This clone was counted once. This chain uses TRBV10-1 with TRBJ1-1; TRBD1 agrees at 9 bases. Germline CDR1 is WNHNN and CDR2 is SYGVQD (reference sequence). This CDR3 is 16 amino acids long. Trimming took 0 bases from V and 3 from J; bases not matched to a gene: 5. The CDR3 here is CASSESLTGGHTEAFF. DNA of the CDR3: TGCGCCAGCAGTGAGTCCCTGACAGGGGGGCACACTGAAGCTTTCTTT.

The genes are TRBV29-1 and TRBJ2-1; the match to TRBD1 covers 7 bases. V shed 3 bases, J shed 16 bases, and the junction held 6 bases outside the gene matches. The V gene's germline CDR1 is SQVTM and CDR2 ANQGSEA. The CDR3 loop spans 10 amino acids. The CDR3, as DNA: TGCAGCGTTGAGAGAGGGGGCGTTTTCTTC. Amino acid sequence: CSVERGGVFF.

In this sample, this clone turned up a few times. This sequence joins TRBV5-1 and TRBJ2-5; 7 bases match TRBD2. V lost 7 bases to trimming and J lost 4 bases; unmatched junction nucleotides: 10. The CDR3 runs 14 residues. Germline V gene data show CDR1 as SGHRS and CDR2 as YFSETQ. CDR3 coding DNA: TGCGCCAGCGGTGTGGGCGGGAGTGTAGAGACCCAGTACTTC. This translates into CASGVGGSVETQYF.

This clone was picked up a small number of times. One end of the junction fails to match germline, which may point to a read error. The V gene is TRBV7-9, the J gene TRBJ2-7, with a weak D call TRBD2 (6 bases). Per germline, CDR1 SEHNR and CDR2 FQNEAQ (reference sequence). CDR3 length: 16 amino acids. CDR3 amino acids: CSSSNPLGGADYEQYF. The CDR3 nucleotides read TGTTCCAGCAGTAATCCCTTAGGAGGGGCCGACTACGAGCAGTACTTC.

This chain uses TRBV5-1 with TRBJ1-2; 10 positions match TRBD1. Trimming cost V 4 bases and J 2 bases; bases outside gene matches: 8. Germline V lookup: CDR1 SGHRS, CDR2 YFSETQ. This CDR3 is built from 16 residues. DNA for the CDR3: TGCGCCAGCAGCGCGACAGGGGGCGCGGGGAACTATGGCTACACCTTC. It is translated as CASSATGGAGNYGYTF.

The rearrangement joins TRBV9 to TRBJ1-6; unclear D gene. This CDR3 has 13 residues. Trimming cost V 0 bases and J 6 bases, with 4 bases left between them. Germline V lookup: CDR1 SGDLS, CDR2 YYNGEE. The CDR3 DNA reads TGTGCCAGCAGCGTAGACAGTAATTCACCCCTCCACTTT. It is translated as CASSVDSNSPLHF.

The rearrangement joins TRBV19 to TRBJ1-1, with D uncertain. Germline assignment: CDR1 LNHDA and CDR2 SQIVND (reference sequence). The CDR3 spans 14 residues. The V end was cut by 1 base, the J end by 6 bases, with 12 bases between. The CDR3 is CASSIVRVKAEAFF. The CDR3 DNA is TGTGCCAGTAGTATAGTGAGGGTTAAGGCTGAAGCTTTCTTT.

The rearrangement links TRBV30 to TRBJ1-1, with no clear D. Germline-derived CDR1 and CDR2 are GTSNPN and SVGIG (reference sequence). Deletions cut 0 bases from V and 10 bases from J, with 9 bases between. CDR3 size: 11 residues. The CDR3 DNA reads as TGTGCCTGGAGTGTAAAACGGGGAGCTTTCTTT. As protein: CAWSVKRGAFF.

The chain has TRBV6-1 and TRBJ1-5; the D is unclear. With 0 bases removed from V and 9 bases from J, the gap between germline ends came to 18 bases. Germline lookup yields CDR1 MNHNS and CDR2 SASEGT. The CDR3 consists of 16 residues. CDR3 in amino acids: CASSEAQRFRDRPQHF. Written as DNA, the CDR3 is TGTGCCAGCAGTGAAGCGCAAAGATTCCGGGATCGGCCCCAGCATTTT.

The rearrangement uses TRBV7-9 and TRBJ2-5; TRBD2 matches at 10 bases. The germline V gene has CDR1 SEHNR and CDR2 FQNEAQ (reference sequence). Trimming removed 5 bases from V and 4 bases from J; junction bases left unmatched: 1. The CDR3 runs to 13 residues. The CDR3 protein is CASSGLAVETQYF. The DNA for the CDR3 is TGTGCCAGCAGCGGACTAGCGGTAGAGACCCAGTACTTC.

This clone appeared once. At the DNA level, this CDR3 is encoded by other sequences in the same sample as well. The chain carries TRBV18 and TRBJ2-5, with D unresolved. Per germline, CDR1 KGHSH and CDR2 LQKENI. CDR3 length: 12 amino acids. V was clipped by 1 base and J by 4 bases, with 4 bases between them. CDR3 residues: CASSPLRETQYF. The CDR3 DNA reads TGTGCCAGCTCACCACTGAGAGAGACCCAGTACTTC. The full variable domain, completed using reference TRBV18 and TRBJ2-5, is NAGVMQNPRHLVRRRGQEARLRCSPMKGHSHVYWYRQLPEEGLKFMVYLQKENIIDESGMPKERFSAEFPKEGPSILRIQQVVRGDSAAYFCASSPLRETQYFGPGTRLLVL.

The gene calls are TRBV7-2 and TRBJ1-5; no clear D. The V end lost 2 bases, the J end lost 0 bases, and 11 bases lay between the germline ends. The CDR3 is 16 residues long. Germline CDR1 and CDR2: SGHTA and FQGNSA. The DNA for the CDR3 is TGTGCCAGCAGCTTAATGGCAGGATCTAGCAATCAGCCCCAGCATTTT. Translation: CASSLMAGSSNQPQHF.

The chain couples TRBV11-3 to TRBJ1-2; TRBD1 agrees at 12 bases. The CDR3 is 17 amino acids. Germline V gives CDR1 SGHNT, CDR2 YENEEA. V was pared by 4 bases and J by 8 bases, with 14 bases of the junction left unmatched. The CDR3 region is CASSSHKEGQGAGGYTF. The CDR3 DNA reads as TGTGCCAGCAGCTCCCACAAGGAGGGACAGGGGGCAGGCGGCTACACCTTC.

This clone occurred once. The chain uses TRBV19 and TRBJ2-2; 8 bases map to TRBD1. Germline V lookup: CDR1 LNHDA, CDR2 SQIVND (reference sequence). V lost 7 bases and J lost 4; bases outside the gene matches: 8. The CDR3 sequence is 15 residues long. The CDR3 DNA reads TGTGCCAGTAAGGGGGCAACAGGGGGCACCGGGGAGCTGTTTTTT. Its protein is CASKGATGGTGELFF.

This sequence joins TRBV18 and TRBJ2-1; 7 bases match TRBD2. Unmatched junction bases numbered 12, after V lost 6 bases and J lost 1 base. Germline CDR1 and CDR2: KGHSH and LQKENI. There are 17 residues in the CDR3. DNA of the CDR3: TGTGCCAGCTCCCCAACGCCGAGCGGGGCGTCCTACAATGAGCAGTTCTTC. This sequence encodes CASSPTPSGASYNEQFF.

The chain joins TRBV10-2 to TRBJ1-4, with 7 bases identical to TRBD1. This CDR3 comprises 16 residues. Looked up from germline, CDR1 is WSHSY and CDR2 is SAAADI. With 6 bases clipped from V and 2 bases from J, the junction kept 9 bases outside the gene matches. CDR3 loop: CASSRGEDRTNEKLFF. CDR3 in DNA: TGCGCCAGCAGCCGAGGGGAGGACAGGACTAATGAAAAACTGTTTTTT.

The chain has TRBV6-4 and TRBJ2-2, with D unclear. The germline V gene encodes CDR1 MRHNA and CDR2 SNTAGT. V dropped 2 bases and J dropped 8 bases, with 9 bases sitting between them. CDR3 length: 13 amino acids. The CDR3 DNA reads TGTGCCAGCAGTGACGCCGCAGGAGGGGAGCTGTTTTTT. It specifies CASSDAAGGELFF.